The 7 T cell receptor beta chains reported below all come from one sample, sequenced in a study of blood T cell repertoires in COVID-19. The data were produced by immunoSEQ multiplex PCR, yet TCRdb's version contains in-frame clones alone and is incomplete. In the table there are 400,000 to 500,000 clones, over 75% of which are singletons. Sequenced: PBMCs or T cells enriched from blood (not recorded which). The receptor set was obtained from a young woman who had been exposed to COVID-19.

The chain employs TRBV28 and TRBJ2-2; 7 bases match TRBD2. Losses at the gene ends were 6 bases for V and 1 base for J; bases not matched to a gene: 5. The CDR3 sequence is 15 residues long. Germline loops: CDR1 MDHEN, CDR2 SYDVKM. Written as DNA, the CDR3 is TGTGCCAGCAGGATGGGAGGGGTGAACACCGGGGAGCTGTTTTTT. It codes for CASRMGGVNTGELFF.

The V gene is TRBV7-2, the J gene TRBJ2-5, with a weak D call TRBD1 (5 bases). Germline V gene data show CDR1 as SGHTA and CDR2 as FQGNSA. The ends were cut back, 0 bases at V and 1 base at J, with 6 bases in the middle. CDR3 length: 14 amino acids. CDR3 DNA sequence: TGTGCCAGCAGCTTAGCGGGGCCCCAAGAGACCCAGTACTTC. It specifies CASSLAGPQETQYF.

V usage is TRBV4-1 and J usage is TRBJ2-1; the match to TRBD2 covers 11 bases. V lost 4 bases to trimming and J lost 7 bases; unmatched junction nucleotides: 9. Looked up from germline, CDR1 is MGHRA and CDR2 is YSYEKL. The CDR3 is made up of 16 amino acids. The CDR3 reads CASSLSLAGGGNEQFF. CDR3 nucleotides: TGCGCCAGCAGCCTTTCTTTAGCGGGAGGGGGGAATGAGCAGTTCTTC.

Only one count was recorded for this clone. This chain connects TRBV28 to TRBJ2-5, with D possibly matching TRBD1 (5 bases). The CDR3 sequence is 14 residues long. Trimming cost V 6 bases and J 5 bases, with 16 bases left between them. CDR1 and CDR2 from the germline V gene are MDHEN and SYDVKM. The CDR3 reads CASSPSRVSETQYF. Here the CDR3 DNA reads TGTGCCAGCAGCCCCTCCAGGGTTTCGGAGACCCAGTACTTC.

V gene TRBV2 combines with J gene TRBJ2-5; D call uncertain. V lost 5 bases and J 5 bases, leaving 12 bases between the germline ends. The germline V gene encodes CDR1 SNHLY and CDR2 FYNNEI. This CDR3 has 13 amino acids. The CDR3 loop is CASSPPLWETQYF. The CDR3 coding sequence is TGTGCCAGCAGTCCTCCGCTATGGGAGACCCAGTACTTC.

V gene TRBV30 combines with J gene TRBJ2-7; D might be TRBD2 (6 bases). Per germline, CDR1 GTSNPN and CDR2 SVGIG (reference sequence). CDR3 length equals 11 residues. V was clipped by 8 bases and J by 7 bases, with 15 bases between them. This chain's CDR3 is CALGTPLEQYF. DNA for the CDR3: TGTGCCCTAGGGACTCCCTTGGAGCAGTACTTC.

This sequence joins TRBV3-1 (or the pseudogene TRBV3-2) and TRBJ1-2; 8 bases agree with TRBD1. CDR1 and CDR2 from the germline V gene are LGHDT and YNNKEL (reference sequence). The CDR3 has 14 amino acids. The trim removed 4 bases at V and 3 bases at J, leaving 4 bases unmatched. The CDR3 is CASSRTGLDYGYTF. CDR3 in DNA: TGTGCCAGCAGCCGGACAGGGTTGGACTATGGCTACACCTTC.